This TCR beta chain originates from a study of breast tumors, draining lymph nodes, adjacent tissues. As to this clonotype: Its antigen is currently unknown. This sequence may be a read error, since a much larger clone differs from it by one base. This CDR3 fails to terminate in the conserved phenylalanine or tryptophan, so it likely reflects a read error.

Using its own MiXCR run on the multiplex PCR reads, TCRdb lists one record per CDR3 protein. The sample includes approximately 130,000 distinct CDR3 sequences, approximately 20% of them seen just once. Axillary draining lymph nodes of breast cancer patients supplied the node samples. Study-wide findings and caveats: Tumor repertoires ranked between lymph nodes and nontumor tissue in diversity, with V and J gene preferences.

The germline V gene encodes CDR1 SGHKS and CDR2 YYEKEE (reference sequence). This CDR3 is built from 15 residues. V lost 4 bases and J 5 bases, leaving 16 bases between the germline ends. The sequence was obtained from a female donor with breast cancer. Some clones in this sample may be carry-over from other donors' samples. The sequenced sample was axillary lymph node tissue. The chain employs TRBV5-5 and TRBJ1-5; no firm D call. CDR3 region: CASSLPQGPHQPQHV. The CDR3, as DNA: TGTGCCAGCAGCCTCCCACAAGGTCCCCATCAGCCCCAGCATGTT.